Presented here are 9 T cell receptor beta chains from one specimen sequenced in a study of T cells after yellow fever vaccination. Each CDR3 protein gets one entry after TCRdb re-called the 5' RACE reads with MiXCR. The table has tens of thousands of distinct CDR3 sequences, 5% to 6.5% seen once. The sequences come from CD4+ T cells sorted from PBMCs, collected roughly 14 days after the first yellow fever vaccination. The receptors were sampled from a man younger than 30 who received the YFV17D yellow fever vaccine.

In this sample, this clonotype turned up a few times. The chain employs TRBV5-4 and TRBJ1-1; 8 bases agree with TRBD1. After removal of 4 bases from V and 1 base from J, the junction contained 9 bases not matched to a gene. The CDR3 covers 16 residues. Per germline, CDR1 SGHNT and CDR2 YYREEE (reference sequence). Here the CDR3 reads CASSLGQGLGNTEAFF. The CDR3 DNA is TGTGCCAGCAGCCTAGGACAGGGCTTGGGGAACACTGAAGCTTTCTTT. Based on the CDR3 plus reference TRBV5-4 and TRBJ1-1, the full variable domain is ETGVTQSPTHLIKTRGQQVTLRCSSQSGHNTVSWYQQALGQGPQFIFQYYREEENGRGNFPPRFSGLQFPNYSSELNVNALELDDSALYLCASSLGQGLGNTEAFFGQGTRLTVV.

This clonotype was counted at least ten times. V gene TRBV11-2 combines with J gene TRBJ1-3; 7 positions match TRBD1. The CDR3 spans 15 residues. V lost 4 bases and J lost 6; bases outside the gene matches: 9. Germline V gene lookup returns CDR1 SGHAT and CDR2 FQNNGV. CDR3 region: CASSSKYRGSNTIYF. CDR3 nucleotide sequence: TGTGCCAGCAGCTCCAAATACAGGGGATCAAACACCATATATTTT.

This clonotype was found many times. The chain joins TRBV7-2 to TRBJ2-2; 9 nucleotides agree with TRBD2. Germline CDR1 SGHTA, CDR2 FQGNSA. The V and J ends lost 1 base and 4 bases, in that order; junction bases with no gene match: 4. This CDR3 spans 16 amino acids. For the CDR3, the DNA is TGTGCCAGCAGCTTAGTGGCGGGGGGGGGCACCGGGGAGCTGTTTTTT. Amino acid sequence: CASSLVAGGGTGELFF.

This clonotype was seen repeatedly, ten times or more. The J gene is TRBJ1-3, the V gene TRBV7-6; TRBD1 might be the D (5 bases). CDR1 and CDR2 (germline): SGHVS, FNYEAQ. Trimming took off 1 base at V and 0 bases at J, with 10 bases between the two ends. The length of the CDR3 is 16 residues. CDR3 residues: CASSLEKGFSGNTIYF. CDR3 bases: TGTGCCAGCAGCTTAGAGAAGGGGTTCTCTGGAAACACCATATATTTT.

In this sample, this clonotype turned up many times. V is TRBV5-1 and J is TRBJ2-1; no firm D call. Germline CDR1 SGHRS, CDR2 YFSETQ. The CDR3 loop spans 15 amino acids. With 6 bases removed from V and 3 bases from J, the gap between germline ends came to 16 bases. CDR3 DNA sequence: TGCGCCAGCAACCCGGGCCCAGACTTCTACAATGAGCAGTTCTTC. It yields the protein CASNPGPDFYNEQFF.

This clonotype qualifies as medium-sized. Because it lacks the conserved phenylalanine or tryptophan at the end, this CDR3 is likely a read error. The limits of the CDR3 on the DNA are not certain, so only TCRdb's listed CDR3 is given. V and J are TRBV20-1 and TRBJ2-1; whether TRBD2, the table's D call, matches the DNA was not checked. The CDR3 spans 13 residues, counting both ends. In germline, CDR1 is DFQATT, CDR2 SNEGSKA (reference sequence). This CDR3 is CSASLPHLAGGLL.

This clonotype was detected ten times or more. This CDR3 is CASRDTGFGTQYF. The CDR3 DNA is TGTGCCAGCCGGGACACTGGGTTTGGGACCCAGTACTTC. The chain uses TRBV25-1 and TRBJ2-5, with TRBD1 as a possible D gene (6 bases). The CDR3 is 13 amino acids. V gave up 8 bases and J gave up 7 bases, with 17 bases separating them. Germline V gives CDR1 MGHDK, CDR2 SYGVNS.

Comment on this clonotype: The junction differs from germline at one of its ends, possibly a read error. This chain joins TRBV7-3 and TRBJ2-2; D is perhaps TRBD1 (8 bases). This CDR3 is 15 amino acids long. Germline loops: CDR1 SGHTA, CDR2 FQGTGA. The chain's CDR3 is CASSLIQGASGELVF. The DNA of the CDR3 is TGTGCCAGCAGCTTAATTCAGGGGGCAAGCGGGGAGCTGGTTTTT.

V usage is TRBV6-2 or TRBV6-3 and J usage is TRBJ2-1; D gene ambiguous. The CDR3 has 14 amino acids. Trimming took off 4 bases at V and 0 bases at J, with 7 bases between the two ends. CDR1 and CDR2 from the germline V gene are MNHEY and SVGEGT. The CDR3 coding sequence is TGTGCCAGCAGTTTAGCCCTCTCCTACAATGAGCAGTTCTTC. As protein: CASSLALSYNEQFF.